The rows below give T cell receptor beta chains drawn from one sample of a study of OX40 agonist ivuxolimab in advanced cancers. Data came from immunoSEQ multiplex PCR; TCRdb stores just in-frame clones and leaves some out. The sample lists about 69,000 clones; 80% to 95% were seen once. Source: CD4+ or CD8+ T cells sorted from blood, taken in a trial of the OX40 agonist ivuxolimab. The receptors were gathered from an adult with an advanced solid tumor such as melanoma, head and neck, liver or kidney cancer. Both conserved end residues are part of each CDR3. The D gene is left open where the match is weak. Part of the rows lack a size; the others show once, few, many or a class for expanded clones.

size,D,length,V,J,CDR3,DNA
NA,NA,13,TRBV5-1,TRBJ2-4,CASSLAGENIQYF,TGCGCCAGCAGCTTGGCTGGTGAAAACATTCAGTACTTC
NA,NA,15,TRBV6-5,TRBJ2-7,CASSYRRAGSYEQYF,TGTGCCAGCAGTTACCGGAGGGCCGGGTCCTACGAGCAGTACTTC
once,TRBD1,13,TRBV5-1,TRBJ1-1,CASSSGQAQGAFF,TGCGCCAGCAGCTCGGGACAGGCCCAGGGGGCTTTCTTT
few,TRBD2,15,TRBV25-1,TRBJ2-4,CASSEGGWAKNIQYF,TGTGCCAGCAGTGAGGGGGGGTGGGCCAAAAACATTCAGTACTTC
NA,NA,15,TRBV6-1,TRBJ2-5,CASRGDRRGPETQYF,TGTGCCAGCAGGGGAGACAGGCGCGGCCCAGAGACCCAGTACTTC
NA,NA,14,TRBV2,TRBJ1-1,CASRPRGGVTEAFF,TGTGCCAGCAGACCCCGAGGGGGAGTAACTGAAGCTTTCTTT
NA,NA,12,TRBV5-1,TRBJ1-2,CASSLPGYGYTF,TGCGCCAGCAGCTTGCCAGGGTATGGCTACACCTTC
NA,NA,15,TRBV7-8,TRBJ2-2,CASSPGLMNTGELFF,TGTGCCAGCAGCCCCGGTCTTATGAACACCGGGGAGCTGTTTTTT
NA,NA,16,TRBV7-8,TRBJ2-6,CASSLVRVSGANVLTF,TGTGCCAGCAGCTTAGTTCGGGTCTCTGGGGCCAACGTCCTGACTTTC
NA,NA,13,TRBV12-5,TRBJ2-3,CASVMTGANTQYF,TGTGCTAGTGTTATGACCGGCGCTAATACGCAGTATTTT
NA,TRBD2,15,TRBV6-1,TRBJ2-1,CASSETWTSYNEQFF,TGTGCCAGCAGTGAAACATGGACTAGCTACAATGAGCAGTTCTTC
NA,TRBD2,16,TRBV5-1,TRBJ2-7,CASSSLAGGIGNEQYF,TGCGCCAGCAGCTCTCTAGCGGGAGGAATCGGGAACGAGCAGTACTTC
NA,NA,12,TRBV6-4,TRBJ1-1,CASEVGNTEAFF,TGTGCCAGCGAAGTGGGGAACACTGAAGCTTTCTTT
few,NA,15,TRBV9,TRBJ1-4,CASSVEVGPREKLFF,TGTGCCAGCAGCGTAGAGGTAGGGCCCAGAGAAAAACTGTTTTTT
NA,NA,15,TRBV19,TRBJ2-4,CASSIGQVENWVQYF,TGTGCCAGTAGTATAGGCCAGGTGGAAAATTGGGTTCAGTACTTC
NA,NA,14,TRBV10-3,TRBJ2-4,CAISERGAVNIQYF,TGTGCCATCAGTGAGAGGGGGGCGGTAAACATTCAGTACTTC
NA,NA,14,TRBV5-8,TRBJ1-5,CASSSRVWGQPQHF,TGTGCCAGCAGCTCTAGGGTTTGGGGCCAGCCCCAGCATTTT
NA,NA,15,TRBV7-9,TRBJ2-3,CASSLEGASTDTQYF,TGTGCCAGCAGCTTAGAAGGGGCTAGCACAGATACGCAGTATTTT
NA,NA,20,TRBV19,TRBJ2-6,CASSIDGRTAASSGANVLTF,TGTGCCAGTAGTATAGATGGTCGGACAGCAGCAAGCTCTGGGGCCAACGTCCTGACTTTC
NA,NA,12,TRBV5-1,TRBJ2-7,CASSLAGSEQYF,TGCGCCAGCAGCTTGGCAGGGAGCGAGCAGTACTTC
NA,NA,12,TRBV10-3,TRBJ1-4,CAISGDYSKLFF,TGTGCCATCAGTGGTGACTATTCGAAACTGTTTTTT
NA,NA,15,TRBV12-1,TRBJ2-7,CASSFERGRTYEQYF,TGTGCCAGCAGCTTTGAGCGCGGGAGGACCTACGAGCAGTACTTC